These T cell receptor beta chains were read from a single sample in a study of OX40 agonist ivuxolimab in advanced cancers. Measured with immunoSEQ multiplex PCR; TCRdb has only the in-frame clones, and not every one. The repertoire consists of approximately 65,000 clones, with roughly 84% occurring once and the leading ten covering 0.35% to 0.45%. The sample in question was CD4+ or CD8+ T cells sorted from blood, obtained in a trial of the OX40 agonist ivuxolimab. These receptors all come from an adult with an advanced solid tumor such as melanoma, head and neck, liver or kidney cancer. The CDR3 runs from the conserved cysteine through the conserved F or W. The D gene is left open where the match is weak. Size is omitted from some rows. Given values are once, few, many or a class for expanded clones.

clone_size: once; d_call: TRBD1; v_call: TRBV5-6; j_call: TRBJ1-4; cdr3_aa: CASSSWDRGEKLFF; cdr3_nt: TGTGCCAGCAGCTCCTGGGACAGGGGGGAAAAACTGTTTTTT
clone_size: NA; d_call: NA; v_call: TRBV10-3; j_call: TRBJ2-3; cdr3_aa: CATRLELTDTQYF; cdr3_nt: TGTGCCACCCGACTAGAGTTGACAGATACGCAGTATTTT
clone_size: once; d_call: NA; v_call: TRBV5-1; j_call: TRBJ1-5; cdr3_aa: CASPPGRRNQPQHF; cdr3_nt: TGCGCCAGCCCCCCGGGAAGACGCAATCAGCCCCAGCATTTT
clone_size: few; d_call: NA; v_call: TRBV11-1; j_call: TRBJ1-1; cdr3_aa: CASSLRGANTEAFF; cdr3_nt: TGTGCCAGCAGCTTACGGGGGGCGAACACTGAAGCTTTCTTT
clone_size: once; d_call: TRBD1; v_call: TRBV18; j_call: TRBJ1-2; cdr3_aa: CASSPRTPTGTNEHYGYTF; cdr3_nt: TGTGCCAGCTCACCCCGAACCCCGACAGGGACTAACGAACACTATGGCTACACCTTC
clone_size: NA; d_call: NA; v_call: TRBV7-9; j_call: TRBJ2-6; cdr3_aa: CASSPRGPGANVLTF; cdr3_nt: TGTGCCAGCAGCCCGAGGGGTCCTGGGGCCAACGTCCTGACTTTC
clone_size: few; d_call: NA; v_call: TRBV5-1; j_call: TRBJ1-5; cdr3_aa: CASSLDGVSNQPQHF; cdr3_nt: TGCGCCAGCAGCTTGGATGGGGTTAGCAATCAGCCCCAGCATTTT
clone_size: NA; d_call: NA; v_call: TRBV7-9; j_call: TRBJ1-4; cdr3_aa: CASSYRAPGEKLFF; cdr3_nt: TGTGCCAGCAGTTACCGGGCCCCTGGAGAAAAACTGTTTTTT
clone_size: once; d_call: TRBD1; v_call: TRBV7-2; j_call: TRBJ1-1; cdr3_aa: CASSLTDRGLAEAFF; cdr3_nt: TGTGCCAGCAGCTTAACTGACAGGGGGTTAGCTGAAGCTTTCTTT
clone_size: NA; d_call: NA; v_call: TRBV11-3; j_call: TRBJ2-2; cdr3_aa: CASSLSGSGTGELFF; cdr3_nt: TGTGCCAGCAGCTTATCAGGGTCTGGAACCGGGGAGCTGTTTTTT
clone_size: NA; d_call: NA; v_call: TRBV19; j_call: TRBJ2-3; cdr3_aa: CASSIASTDTQYF; cdr3_nt: TGTGCCAGTAGTATTGCTAGCACAGATACGCAGTATTTT
clone_size: NA; d_call: TRBD1; v_call: TRBV5-6; j_call: TRBJ1-6; cdr3_aa: CASSTRQGQNSPLHF; cdr3_nt: TGTGCCAGCAGCACCCGACAGGGGCAAAATTCACCCCTCCACTTT
clone_size: once; d_call: NA; v_call: TRBV10-3; j_call: TRBJ1-2; cdr3_aa: CAISDNFYGYTF; cdr3_nt: TGTGCCATCAGTGACAACTTCTATGGCTACACCTTC
clone_size: NA; d_call: NA; v_call: TRBV6-1; j_call: TRBJ2-7; cdr3_aa: CASSEAGGGYEQYF; cdr3_nt: TGTGCCAGCAGTGAAGCGGGAGGCGGCTACGAGCAGTACTTC
clone_size: NA; d_call: NA; v_call: TRBV18; j_call: TRBJ2-3; cdr3_aa: CASSPPLRGTDTQYF; cdr3_nt: TGTGCCAGCTCACCACCTCTCAGGGGCACAGATACGCAGTATTTT
clone_size: NA; d_call: NA; v_call: TRBV5-1; j_call: TRBJ2-7; cdr3_aa: CASSLEGSSYYEQYF; cdr3_nt: TGCGCCAGCAGCTTGGAAGGGAGCAGCTACTACGAGCAGTACTTC
clone_size: NA; d_call: TRBD1; v_call: TRBV6-5; j_call: TRBJ1-5; cdr3_aa: CASSQTGTGFQPQHF; cdr3_nt: TGTGCCAGCAGCCAAACCGGGACAGGGTTTCAGCCCCAGCATTTT
clone_size: once; d_call: NA; v_call: TRBV6-5; j_call: TRBJ2-2; cdr3_aa: CASSSRARTGELFF; cdr3_nt: TGTGCCAGCAGTTCTCGGGCCCGGACCGGGGAGCTGTTTTTT
clone_size: NA; d_call: NA; v_call: TRBV30; j_call: TRBJ1-4; cdr3_aa: CAWKQGSPLFNEKLFF; cdr3_nt: TGTGCCTGGAAACAGGGTTCGCCCCTCTTTAATGAAAAACTGTTTTTT
clone_size: NA; d_call: NA; v_call: TRBV6-6; j_call: TRBJ1-1; cdr3_aa: CASTENTEAFF; cdr3_nt: TGTGCCAGCACCGAGAACACTGAAGCTTTCTTT
clone_size: NA; d_call: NA; v_call: TRBV6-1; j_call: TRBJ1-1; cdr3_aa: CASSDQGYTEAFF; cdr3_nt: TGTGCCAGCAGTGATCAGGGATACACTGAAGCTTTCTTT
clone_size: NA; d_call: TRBD2; v_call: TRBV5-8; j_call: TRBJ2-3; cdr3_aa: CASSPRGTAGGRADTQYF; cdr3_nt: TGTGCCAGCAGCCCGCGGGGCACGGCGGGGGGCAGGGCAGATACGCAGTATTTT
clone_size: few; d_call: NA; v_call: TRBV12-5; j_call: TRBJ1-2; cdr3_aa: CASADQGIGYTF; cdr3_nt: TGTGCTAGTGCCGACCAGGGAATCGGCTACACCTTC
clone_size: NA; d_call: NA; v_call: TRBV2; j_call: TRBJ2-2; cdr3_aa: CASSEEGQNTGELFF; cdr3_nt: TGTGCCAGCAGTGAAGAGGGGCAGAACACCGGGGAGCTGTTTTTT
clone_size: NA; d_call: NA; v_call: TRBV30; j_call: TRBJ1-3; cdr3_aa: CAWRKGLANTIYF; cdr3_nt: TGTGCCTGGAGGAAGGGATTGGCAAACACCATATATTTT
clone_size: NA; d_call: NA; v_call: TRBV19; j_call: TRBJ1-6; cdr3_aa: CASRIGVQGNSPLHF; cdr3_nt: TGTGCCAGTAGGATCGGGGTGCAAGGTAATTCACCCCTCCACTTT
clone_size: NA; d_call: TRBD1; v_call: TRBV30; j_call: TRBJ2-5; cdr3_aa: CAWTTGVGETQYF; cdr3_nt: TGTGCCTGGACGACAGGGGTGGGAGAGACCCAGTACTTC
clone_size: NA; d_call: NA; v_call: TRBV19; j_call: TRBJ2-1; cdr3_aa: CASSRTGSRLDEQFF; cdr3_nt: TGTGCCAGTAGCCGCACAGGATCGAGGCTCGATGAGCAGTTCTTC
clone_size: NA; d_call: NA; v_call: TRBV11-2; j_call: TRBJ2-4; cdr3_aa: CASNPGQRRNIQYF; cdr3_nt: TGTGCCAGCAACCCGGGACAAAGGCGGAACATTCAGTACTTC
clone_size: NA; d_call: TRBD1; v_call: TRBV5-1; j_call: TRBJ1-3; cdr3_aa: CASRALGQASSGNTIYF; cdr3_nt: TGCGCCAGCAGGGCCCTAGGACAGGCGAGCTCTGGAAACACCATATATTTT
clone_size: NA; d_call: TRBD1; v_call: TRBV5-1; j_call: TRBJ1-2; cdr3_aa: CASSPGDREVYGYTF; cdr3_nt: TGCGCCAGCAGCCCGGGGGACAGGGAGGTCTATGGCTACACCTTC
clone_size: NA; d_call: NA; v_call: TRBV19; j_call: TRBJ1-1; cdr3_aa: CASSIDPPAGYAFF; cdr3_nt: TGTGCCAGTAGTATAGATCCCCCGGCGGGGTATGCTTTCTTT
clone_size: NA; d_call: NA; v_call: TRBV5-4; j_call: TRBJ2-5; cdr3_aa: CASSLSGTVSVAQYF; cdr3_nt: TGTGCCAGCAGCTTGTCCGGGACGGTGAGTGTGGCCCAGTACTTC
clone_size: NA; d_call: TRBD2; v_call: TRBV7-2; j_call: TRBJ2-7; cdr3_aa: CASSLGGRAVSYEQYF; cdr3_nt: TGTGCCAGCAGCTTAGGTGGGAGGGCGGTCTCCTACGAGCAGTACTTC
clone_size: NA; d_call: NA; v_call: TRBV29-1; j_call: TRBJ1-2; cdr3_aa: CSARDTGIYGYTF; cdr3_nt: TGCAGCGCTAGGGACACTGGGATTTATGGTTACACCTTC
clone_size: NA; d_call: NA; v_call: TRBV29-1; j_call: TRBJ2-1; cdr3_aa: CSTLAEAWEWLNNEQFF; cdr3_nt: TGCAGCACCCTAGCCGAAGCTTGGGAGTGGCTGAACAATGAGCAGTTCTTC
clone_size: NA; d_call: NA; v_call: TRBV19; j_call: TRBJ2-7; cdr3_aa: CASSLDYYEQYF; cdr3_nt: TGTGCCAGTAGTTTGGACTACTACGAGCAGTACTTC
clone_size: NA; d_call: TRBD2; v_call: TRBV7-2; j_call: TRBJ2-5; cdr3_aa: CASSLDTSGGQETQYF; cdr3_nt: TGTGCCAGCAGCTTAGATACTAGCGGGGGCCAAGAGACCCAGTACTTC
clone_size: NA; d_call: NA; v_call: TRBV5-4; j_call: TRBJ1-6; cdr3_aa: CASSPPGDWISGSPLHF; cdr3_nt: TGTGCCAGCAGCCCTCCAGGTGATTGGATTTCAGGCTCACCCCTCCACTTT
clone_size: NA; d_call: NA; v_call: TRBV7-6; j_call: TRBJ1-5; cdr3_aa: CASSGTGTVQYSNQPQHF; cdr3_nt: TGTGCCAGCAGCGGAACTGGGACTGTCCAGTATAGCAATCAGCCCCAGCATTTT
clone_size: NA; d_call: NA; v_call: TRBV13; j_call: TRBJ2-5; cdr3_aa: CASSLQGSNLGQETQYF; cdr3_nt: TGTGCCAGCAGCTTGCAAGGTTCTAATCTAGGGCAAGAGACCCAGTACTTC
clone_size: NA; d_call: NA; v_call: TRBV5-1; j_call: TRBJ2-7; cdr3_aa: CASSLTGKLSEQYF; cdr3_nt: TGCGCCAGCAGCTTGACAGGGAAACTATCCGAGCAGTACTTC
clone_size: NA; d_call: NA; v_call: TRBV5-1; j_call: TRBJ2-1; cdr3_aa: CASRGRTGLVQNEQFF; cdr3_nt: TGCGCCAGCAGGGGGAGAACGGGACTCGTTCAGAATGAGCAGTTCTTC
clone_size: NA; d_call: NA; v_call: TRBV6-1; j_call: TRBJ1-2; cdr3_aa: CASRANYGYTF; cdr3_nt: TGTGCCAGCAGGGCTAACTATGGCTACACCTTC
clone_size: NA; d_call: NA; v_call: TRBV27; j_call: TRBJ1-4; cdr3_aa: CASSLFASGATNEKLFF; cdr3_nt: TGTGCCAGCAGTTTATTTGCTTCAGGGGCAACTAATGAAAAACTGTTTTTT
clone_size: few; d_call: NA; v_call: TRBV19; j_call: TRBJ1-5; cdr3_aa: CASTDWGFRGQPQHF; cdr3_nt: TGTGCCAGTACCGATTGGGGGTTTCGGGGTCAGCCCCAGCATTTT
clone_size: NA; d_call: TRBD1; v_call: TRBV6-5; j_call: TRBJ2-7; cdr3_aa: CASSYSRGKTYEQYF; cdr3_nt: TGTGCCAGCAGTTACTCCAGGGGGAAGACCTACGAGCAGTACTTC
clone_size: NA; d_call: NA; v_call: TRBV5-1; j_call: TRBJ1-4; cdr3_aa: CASSLEGDNEKLFF; cdr3_nt: TGCGCCAGCAGCTTGGAGGGGGATAATGAAAAACTGTTTTTT
clone_size: few; d_call: TRBD1; v_call: TRBV7-9; j_call: TRBJ2-7; cdr3_aa: CASSSTGTVSYEQYF; cdr3_nt: TGTGCCAGCAGCTCGACAGGGACAGTCTCCTACGAGCAGTACTTC
clone_size: few; d_call: TRBD2; v_call: TRBV7-3; j_call: TRBJ2-2; cdr3_aa: CASSPGGGETGELFF; cdr3_nt: TGTGCCAGCAGCCCCGGGGGGGGAGAAACCGGGGAGCTGTTTTTT
clone_size: NA; d_call: TRBD2; v_call: TRBV4-2; j_call: TRBJ2-5; cdr3_aa: CASSQDRTSGQETQYF; cdr3_nt: TGTGCCAGCAGCCAAGATCGAACTAGCGGCCAAGAGACCCAGTACTTC
clone_size: NA; d_call: NA; v_call: TRBV11-3; j_call: TRBJ2-5; cdr3_aa: CASSLGETQYF; cdr3_nt: TGTGCCAGCAGTCTAGGAGAGACCCAGTACTTC
clone_size: NA; d_call: TRBD2; v_call: TRBV9; j_call: TRBJ2-3; cdr3_aa: CASSPRAGGDTQYF; cdr3_nt: TGTGCCAGCAGCCCGAGGGCGGGGGGAGATACGCAGTATTTT
clone_size: NA; d_call: NA; v_call: TRBV6-5; j_call: TRBJ2-7; cdr3_aa: CASSYIQGNAYEQYF; cdr3_nt: TGTGCCAGCAGTTATATACAGGGAAACGCCTACGAGCAGTACTTC